The T cell receptor (beta chain) described here comes from a study of CD8 T cells in Susac syndrome. A quantity of roughly 0.5 to 1 ug RNA underwent reverse transcription using random hexamers. Each CDR3 protein gets one entry after TCRdb re-called the immunoSEQ multiplex PCR reads with MiXCR. Of about 300,000 distinct CDR3 sequences in the sample, 70% to 90% were seen once. Sequencing of TCR beta was carried out in blood CD8+ and CD4+ T cells. The patients serving as multiple sclerosis controls were treatment-naive. They had stable or active relapsing-remitting disease and fulfilled revised McDonald criteria. Through negative isolation, CD4+ and CD8+ T cells were obtained, while TEMRA cells were enriched using FACS. The clonotype comes from a human donor with multiple sclerosis. The sequenced material came from CD8+ T cells from PBMCs.

CDR3 sequence: CATSRVGADYGYTF. The CDR3 bases are TGTGCCACCAGCAGAGTTGGGGCAGACTATGGCTACACCTTC. The chain uses TRBV15 and TRBJ1-2, with a weak D call TRBD1 (5 bases). The CDR3 consists of 14 residues. Looked up from germline, CDR1 is LNHNV and CDR2 is YYDKDF (reference sequence). Trimming removed 1 base at V and 3 bases at J, with 9 bases between.